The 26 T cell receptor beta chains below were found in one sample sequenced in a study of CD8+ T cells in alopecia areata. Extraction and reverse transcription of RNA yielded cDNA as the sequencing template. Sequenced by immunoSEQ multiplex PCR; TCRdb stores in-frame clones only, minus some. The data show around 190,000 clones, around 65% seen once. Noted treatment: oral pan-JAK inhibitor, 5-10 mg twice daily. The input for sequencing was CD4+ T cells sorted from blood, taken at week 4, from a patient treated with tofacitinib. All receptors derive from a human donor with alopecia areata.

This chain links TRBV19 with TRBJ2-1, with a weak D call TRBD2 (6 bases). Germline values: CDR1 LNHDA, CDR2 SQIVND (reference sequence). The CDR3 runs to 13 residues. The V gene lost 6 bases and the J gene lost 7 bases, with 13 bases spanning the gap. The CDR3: CASSLQAGNEQFF. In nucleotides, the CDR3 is TGTGCCAGTAGCCTCCAAGCGGGTAATGAGCAGTTCTTC.

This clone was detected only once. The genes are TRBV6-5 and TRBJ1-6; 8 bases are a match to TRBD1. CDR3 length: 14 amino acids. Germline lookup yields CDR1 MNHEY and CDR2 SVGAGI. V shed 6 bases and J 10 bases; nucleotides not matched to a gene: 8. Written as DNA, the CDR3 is TGTGCCAGCAGAGGACAGGGCCAGGGGTCACCCCTCCACTTT. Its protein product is CASRGQGQGSPLHF.

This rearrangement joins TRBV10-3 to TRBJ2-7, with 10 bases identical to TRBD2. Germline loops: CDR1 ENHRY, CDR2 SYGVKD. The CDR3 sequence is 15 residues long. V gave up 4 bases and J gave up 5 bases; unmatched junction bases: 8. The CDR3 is CAISGRSGGADEQYF. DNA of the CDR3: TGTGCCATCAGTGGTCGGAGCGGGGGGGCCGACGAGCAGTACTTC.

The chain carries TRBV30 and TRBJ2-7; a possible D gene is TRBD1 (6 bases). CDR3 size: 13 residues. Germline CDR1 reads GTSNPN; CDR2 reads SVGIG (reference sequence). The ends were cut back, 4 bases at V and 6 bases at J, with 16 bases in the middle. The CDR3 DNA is TGTGCCTGGATCACAGGGAATCAAGCCGAGCAGTACTTC. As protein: CAWITGNQAEQYF.

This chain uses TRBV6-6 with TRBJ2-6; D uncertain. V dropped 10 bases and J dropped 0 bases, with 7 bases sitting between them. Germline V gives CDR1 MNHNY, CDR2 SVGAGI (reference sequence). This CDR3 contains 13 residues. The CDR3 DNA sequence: TGTGCCACCATTCTCTCTGGGGCCAACGTCCTGACTTTC. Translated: CATILSGANVLTF.

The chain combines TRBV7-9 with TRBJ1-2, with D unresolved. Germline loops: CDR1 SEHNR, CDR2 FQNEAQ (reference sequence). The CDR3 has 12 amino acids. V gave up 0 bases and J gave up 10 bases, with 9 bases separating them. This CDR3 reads CASSLAVGDYTF. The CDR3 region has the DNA TGTGCCAGCAGCTTAGCGGTCGGGGACTACACCTTC.

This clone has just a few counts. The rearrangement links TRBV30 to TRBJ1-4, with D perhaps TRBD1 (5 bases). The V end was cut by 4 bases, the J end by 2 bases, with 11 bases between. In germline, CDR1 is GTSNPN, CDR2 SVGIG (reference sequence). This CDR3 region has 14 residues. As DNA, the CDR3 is TGTGCCTGGACCCGGGGGACGACTAATGAAAAACTGTTTTTT. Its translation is CAWTRGTTNEKLFF.

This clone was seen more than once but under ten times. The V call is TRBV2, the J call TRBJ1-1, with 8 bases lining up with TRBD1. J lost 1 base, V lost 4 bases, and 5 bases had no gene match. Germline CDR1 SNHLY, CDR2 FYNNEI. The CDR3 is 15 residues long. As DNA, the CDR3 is TGTGCCAGCAGTGGACAGGGGACACGGAACACTGAAGCTTTCTTT. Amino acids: CASSGQGTRNTEAFF.

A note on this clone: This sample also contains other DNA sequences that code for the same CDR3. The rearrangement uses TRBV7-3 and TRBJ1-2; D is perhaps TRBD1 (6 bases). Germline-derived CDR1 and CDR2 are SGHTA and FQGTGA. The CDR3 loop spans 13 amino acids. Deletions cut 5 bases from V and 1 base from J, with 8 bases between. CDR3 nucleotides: TGTGCCAGCAGCCCGGACAGTAACTATGGCTACACCTTC. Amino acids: CASSPDSNYGYTF. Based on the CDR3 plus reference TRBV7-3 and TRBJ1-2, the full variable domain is GAGVSQTPSNKVTEKGKYVELRCDPISGHTALYWYRQSLGQGPEFLIYFQGTGAADDSGLPNDRFFAVRPEGSVSTLKIQRTERGDSAVYLCASSPDSNYGYTFGSGTRLTVV.

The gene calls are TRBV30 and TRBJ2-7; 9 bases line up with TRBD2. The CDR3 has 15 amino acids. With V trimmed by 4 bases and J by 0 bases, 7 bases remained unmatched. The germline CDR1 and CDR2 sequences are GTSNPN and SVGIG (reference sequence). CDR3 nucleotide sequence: TGTGCCTGGAACCGCGGGAGGGGAAGCTCCTACGAGCAGTACTTC. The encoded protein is CAWNRGRGSSYEQYF.

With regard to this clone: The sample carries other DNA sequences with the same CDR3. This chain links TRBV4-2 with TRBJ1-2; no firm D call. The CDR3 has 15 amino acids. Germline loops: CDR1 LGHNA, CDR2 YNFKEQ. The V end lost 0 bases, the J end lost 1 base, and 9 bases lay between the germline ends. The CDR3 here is CASSQDRGNNYGYTF. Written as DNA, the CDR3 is TGTGCCAGCAGCCAAGATCGTGGGAATAACTATGGCTACACCTTC.

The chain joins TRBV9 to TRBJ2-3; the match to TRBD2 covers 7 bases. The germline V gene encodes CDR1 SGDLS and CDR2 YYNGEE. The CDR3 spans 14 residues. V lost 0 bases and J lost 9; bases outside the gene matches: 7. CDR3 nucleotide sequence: TGTGCCAGCAGCGTAGGTCATGACGGGGGGACGCAGTATTTT. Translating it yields CASSVGHDGGTQYF.

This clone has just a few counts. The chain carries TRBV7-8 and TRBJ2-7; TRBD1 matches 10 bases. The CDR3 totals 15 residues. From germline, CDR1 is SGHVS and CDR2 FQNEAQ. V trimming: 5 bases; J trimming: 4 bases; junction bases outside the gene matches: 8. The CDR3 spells CASSPRTGGFYEQYF. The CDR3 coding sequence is TGTGCCAGCAGCCCTAGGACAGGGGGATTTTACGAGCAGTACTTC.

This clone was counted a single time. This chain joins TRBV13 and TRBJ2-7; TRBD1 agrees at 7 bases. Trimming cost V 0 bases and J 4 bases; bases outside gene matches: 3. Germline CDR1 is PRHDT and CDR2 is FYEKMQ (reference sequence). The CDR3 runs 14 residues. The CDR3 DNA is TGTGCCAGCAGCTTAGGCGGACAGGCATACGAGCAGTACTTC. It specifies CASSLGGQAYEQYF.

The CDR3 DNA sequence: TGCGCCAGCAGCGACACCGGACAGGGTCTAGGAGGGACAGATACGCAGTATTTT. Protein: CASSDTGQGLGGTDTQYF. This chain joins TRBV4-1 and TRBJ2-3; TRBD1 aligns across 8 bases. This CDR3 has 18 amino acids. The germline CDR1 and CDR2 sequences are MGHRA and YSYEKL. The V gene end was trimmed by 5 bases and the J gene end by 3 bases; junction bases not matched to a gene: 16.

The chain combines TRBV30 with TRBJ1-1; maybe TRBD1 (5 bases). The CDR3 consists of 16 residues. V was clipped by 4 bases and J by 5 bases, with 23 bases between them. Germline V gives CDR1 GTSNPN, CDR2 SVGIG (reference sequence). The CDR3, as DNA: TGTGCCTGGATTCCGGGACCGAGGGTGAGTCGGACTGAAGCTTTCTTT. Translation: CAWIPGPRVSRTEAFF.

Written as DNA, the CDR3 is TGTGCCAGCAGCTTTGGACTAGCGGGGACCACAGATACGCAGTATTTT. Translation gives CASSFGLAGTTDTQYF. The chain combines TRBV5-4 with TRBJ2-3, with 12 nucleotides matching TRBD2. Germline V gene lookup returns CDR1 SGHNT and CDR2 YYREEE (reference sequence). The J segment lost 2 bases and the V segment lost 2 bases, leaving 3 bases of the junction unmatched. The CDR3 totals 16 residues.

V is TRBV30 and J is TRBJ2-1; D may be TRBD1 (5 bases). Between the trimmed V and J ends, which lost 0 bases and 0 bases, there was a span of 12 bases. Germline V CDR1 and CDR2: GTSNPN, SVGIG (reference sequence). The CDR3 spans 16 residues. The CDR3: CAWSVGARNSYNEQFF. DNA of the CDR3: TGTGCCTGGAGTGTAGGGGCCCGAAACTCCTACAATGAGCAGTTCTTC.

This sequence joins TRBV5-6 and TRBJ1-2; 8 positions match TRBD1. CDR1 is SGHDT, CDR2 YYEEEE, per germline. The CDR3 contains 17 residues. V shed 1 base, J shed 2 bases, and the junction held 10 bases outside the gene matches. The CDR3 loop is CASSLRDRFIGNYGYTF. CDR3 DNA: TGTGCCAGCAGCTTGCGGGACAGGTTCATCGGAAACTATGGCTACACCTTC. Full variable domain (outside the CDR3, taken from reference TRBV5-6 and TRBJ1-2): DAGVTQSPTHLIKTRGQQVTLRCSPKSGHDTVSWYQQALGQGPQFIFQYYEEEERQRGNFPDRFSGHQFPNYSSELNVNALLLGDSALYLCASSLRDRFIGNYGYTFGSGTRLTVV.

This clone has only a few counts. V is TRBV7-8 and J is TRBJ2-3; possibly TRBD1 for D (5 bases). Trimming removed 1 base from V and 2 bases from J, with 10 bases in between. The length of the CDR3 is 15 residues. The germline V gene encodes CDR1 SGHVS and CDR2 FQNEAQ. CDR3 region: CASSLEGALTDTQYF. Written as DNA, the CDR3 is TGTGCCAGCAGCTTAGAAGGGGCCCTCACAGATACGCAGTATTTT.

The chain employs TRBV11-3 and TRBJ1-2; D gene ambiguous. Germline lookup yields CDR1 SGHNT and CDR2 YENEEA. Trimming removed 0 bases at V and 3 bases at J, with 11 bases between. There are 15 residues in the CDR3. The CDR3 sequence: CASSLDSGNYYGYTF. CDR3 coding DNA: TGTGCCAGCAGCTTAGATTCGGGGAACTACTATGGCTACACCTTC. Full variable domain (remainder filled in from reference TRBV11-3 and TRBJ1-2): EAGVVQSPRYKIIEKKQPVAFWCNPISGHNTLYWYLQNLGQGPELLIRYENEEAVDDSQLPKDRFSAERLKGVDSTLKIQPAELGDSAVYLCASSLDSGNYYGYTFGSGTRLTVV.

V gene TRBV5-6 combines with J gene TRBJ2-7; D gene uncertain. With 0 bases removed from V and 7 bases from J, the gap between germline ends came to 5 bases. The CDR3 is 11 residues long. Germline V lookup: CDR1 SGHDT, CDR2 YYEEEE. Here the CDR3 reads CASSLAGEQYF. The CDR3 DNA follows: TGTGCCAGCAGCTTGGCCGGGGAGCAGTACTTC.

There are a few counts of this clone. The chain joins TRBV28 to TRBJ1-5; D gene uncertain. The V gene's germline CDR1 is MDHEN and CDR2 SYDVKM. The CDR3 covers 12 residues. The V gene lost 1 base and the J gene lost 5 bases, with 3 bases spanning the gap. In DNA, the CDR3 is TGTGCCAGCAGTTTATTTGATCAGCCCCAGCATTTT. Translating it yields CASSLFDQPQHF.

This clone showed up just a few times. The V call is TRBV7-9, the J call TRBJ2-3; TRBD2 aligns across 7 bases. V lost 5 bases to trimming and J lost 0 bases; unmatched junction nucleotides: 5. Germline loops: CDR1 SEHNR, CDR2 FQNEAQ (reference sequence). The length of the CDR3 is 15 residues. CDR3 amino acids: CASSAKAGSTDTQYF. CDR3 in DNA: TGTGCCAGCAGCGCTAAAGCGGGGAGCACAGATACGCAGTATTTT. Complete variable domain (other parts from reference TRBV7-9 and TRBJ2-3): DTGVSQNPRHKITKRGQNVTFRCDPISEHNRLYWYRQTLGQGPEFLTYFQNEAQLEKSRLLSDRFSAERPKGSFSTLEIQRTEQGDSAMYLCASSAKAGSTDTQYFGPGTRLTVL.

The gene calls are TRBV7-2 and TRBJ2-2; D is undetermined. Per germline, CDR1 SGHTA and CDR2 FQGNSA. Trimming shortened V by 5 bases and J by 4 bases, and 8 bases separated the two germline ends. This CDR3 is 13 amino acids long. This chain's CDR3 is CASSPYGTGELFF. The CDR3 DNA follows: TGTGCCAGCAGCCCGTACGGCACCGGGGAGCTGTTTTTT.

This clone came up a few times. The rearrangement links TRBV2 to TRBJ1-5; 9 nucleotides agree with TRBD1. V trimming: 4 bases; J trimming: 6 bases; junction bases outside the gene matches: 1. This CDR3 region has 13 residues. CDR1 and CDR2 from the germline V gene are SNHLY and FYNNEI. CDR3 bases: TGTGCCAGCAGTGGGACAGGGGCTCAGCCCCAGCATTTT. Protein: CASSGTGAQPQHF.